The sequence of this T cell receptor beta chain was determined in a study of blood T cell repertoires in COVID-19. The data were produced by immunoSEQ multiplex PCR, yet TCRdb's version contains in-frame clones alone and is incomplete. The sample shows 340,000 or so clones, around 87% of them seen only once. Germline-derived CDR1 and CDR2 are SGHNT and YYREEE (reference sequence). V lost 4 bases, J lost 5 bases, and 17 bases stayed unmatched. This CDR3 spans 19 amino acids. This sequence originates from a man aged 45 to 65 with active or convalescent COVID-19. The V gene is TRBV5-4, the J gene TRBJ2-3; 12 bases map to TRBD2. The sample consisted of peripheral blood. This CDR3 is CASSPGLAGRWDSGDTQYF. CDR3 sequence (DNA): TGTGCCAGCAGCCCCGGACTAGCGGGGAGGTGGGACTCAGGAGATACGCAGTATTTT.